This TCR beta chain was retrieved from a study of vaccination and CD4 T cells after COVID-19. Study details: Timing of post-vaccine sample collection was a median approximately 79 days after dose two, with a range of 14 to 241.

Cultured CD4+ T cells had their DNA profiled by the Oncomine TCR Beta short-read assay. From the PCR reads, TCRdb called clonotypes with MiXCR, one entry per CDR3 protein. The sample has under 20,000 distinct CDR3 sequences; around 52% are singletons. This CDR3 comprises 12 residues. Looked up from germline, CDR1 is LGHNA and CDR2 is YSLEER. The V end lost 0 bases, the J end lost 2 bases, and 1 base lay between the germline ends. The treatment was: roughly 10-day PBMC culture with coronavirus spike peptide pools or control peptides (ViraFEST assay). In regard to this clonotype: Its antigen is still unknown.

The specimen sequenced was CD4+ T cells from blood, cultured in vitro. V is TRBV4-3 and J is TRBJ2-5; D is ambiguous. This clonotype was sampled from a human donor who had recovered from COVID-19. The chain's CDR3 is CASSQEQETQYF. The CDR3, as DNA: TGCGCCAGCAGCCAAGAACAAGAGACCCAGTACTTC.